One and the same sample provided the 18 T cell receptor beta chains below, sequenced in a study of blood T cell repertoires in COVID-19. The assay was immunoSEQ multiplex PCR, and TCRdb's table has in-frame clones only and misses some. The repertoire holds 70,000 to 95,000 clones, with 70% to 90% as singletons. The sequenced sample consisted of peripheral blood. These TCRs come from a woman aged 70-85 years with active or convalescent COVID-19.

This clone was recorded once. This sequence joins TRBV28 and TRBJ1-2; the D is unclear. V gave up 6 bases and J gave up 4 bases, with 6 bases separating them. CDR1 is MDHEN, CDR2 SYDVKM, per germline. The length of the CDR3 is 11 residues. The CDR3 DNA reads TGTGCCAGCAGCCCCCTCTATGGCTACACCTTC. The encoded protein is CASSPLYGYTF.

The chain joins TRBV2 to TRBJ2-1; TRBD1 matches 9 bases. The CDR3 is 14 amino acids. J lost 7 bases, V lost 6 bases, and 7 bases had no gene match. In germline, CDR1 is SNHLY, CDR2 FYNNEI. The CDR3 bases are TGTGCCAGCAGCCAGGGACAGGGTTCAAATGAGCAGTTCTTC. Amino acid sequence: CASSQGQGSNEQFF.

DNA for the CDR3: TGCGCCAGCAGCTTGATCCCCCTCGGAGAGACCCAGTACTTC. It yields the protein CASSLIPLGETQYF. The rearrangement uses TRBV5-1 and TRBJ2-5; D uncertain. Germline CDR1 reads SGHRS; CDR2 reads YFSETQ. The CDR3 covers 14 residues. Trimming left V 1 base short and J 4 bases short, with 11 bases between.

The genes are TRBV3-1 (or the pseudogene TRBV3-2) and TRBJ1-2; TRBD1 is a possible D gene (6 bases). Trimming cost V 3 bases and J 4 bases, with 18 bases left between them. The CDR3 runs to 16 residues. CDR1 and CDR2 from the germline V gene are LGHDT and YNNKEL (reference sequence). This chain's CDR3 is CASSQSIVGHSYGYTF. The CDR3 nucleotides are TGTGCCAGCAGCCAGAGTATCGTGGGACATAGCTATGGCTACACCTTC.

In DNA, the CDR3 is TGTGCCAGCACCCCAGGGGGCGGATTCAATCAGCCCCAGCATTTT. Amino acid sequence: CASTPGGGFNQPQHF. The genes are TRBV5-8 and TRBJ1-5; the match to TRBD1 covers 8 bases. This CDR3 comprises 15 residues. The V gene end was trimmed by 6 bases and the J gene end by 3 bases; junction bases not matched to a gene: 8. Germline V gene sequence: CDR1 SGHTS, CDR2 YDEGEE.

The J gene is TRBJ2-3, the V gene TRBV7-2; D perhaps matches TRBD1 (6 bases). In germline, CDR1 is SGHTA, CDR2 FQGNSA. Deletions cut 5 bases from V and 2 bases from J, with 14 bases between. The CDR3 sequence is 15 residues long. In DNA, the CDR3 is TGTGCCAGCAGCAAAAACAGGGTTTCCACAGATACGCAGTATTTT. Translation gives CASSKNRVSTDTQYF.

The CDR3 loop is CASSFRGNNEKLFF. CDR3 nucleotides: TGTGCCAGCAGCTTCCGGGGAAATAATGAAAAACTGTTTTTT. The rearrangement joins TRBV6-6 to TRBJ1-4; D gene ambiguous. The CDR3 is made up of 14 amino acids. The ends were cut back, 6 bases at V and 4 bases at J, with 12 bases in the middle. Germline CDR1 MNHNY, CDR2 SVGAGI (reference sequence).

The V call is TRBV28, the J call TRBJ1-1; perhaps TRBD1 as D (5 bases). Trimming took off 3 bases at V and 7 bases at J, with 9 bases between the two ends. The CDR3 has 12 residues. CDR1 is MDHEN, CDR2 SYDVKM, per germline. CDR3 amino acids: CASSFGGDEAFF. CDR3 DNA sequence: TGTGCCAGCAGTTTTGGGGGGGATGAAGCTTTCTTT.

This clone was recorded only once. The chain is built from TRBV4-1 and TRBJ2-2, with D perhaps matching TRBD1 (7 bases). Per germline, CDR1 MGHRA and CDR2 YSYEKL. The CDR3 runs 19 residues. The germline V and J ends were trimmed by 0 bases and 5 bases, with 22 bases remaining between them. The CDR3 protein is CASSQDFRAAGGRTGELFF. The DNA of the CDR3 is TGCGCCAGCAGCCAAGATTTCCGGGCGGCAGGGGGGAGGACCGGGGAGCTGTTTTTT.

Turning to this clone: The sample has other DNA sequences that encode this CDR3 too. The chain links TRBV6-5 to TRBJ1-1, with TRBD1 as a possible D gene (6 bases). V was shortened by 0 bases and J by 6 bases, with 8 bases between the two germline ends. Germline assignment: CDR1 MNHEY and CDR2 SVGAGI. The CDR3 contains 13 residues. CDR3 sequence: CASSYSGTPEAFF. DNA of the CDR3: TGTGCCAGCAGTTACTCCGGGACACCTGAAGCTTTCTTT.

This sequence joins TRBV18 and TRBJ1-3; D call uncertain. CDR3 length equals 19 residues. Trimming shortened V by 2 bases and J by 0 bases, and 20 bases separated the two germline ends. The germline V gene encodes CDR1 KGHSH and CDR2 LQKENI. The CDR3 reads CASSPRSLTEYDSGNTIYF. The CDR3 region has the DNA TGTGCCAGCTCACCAAGAAGTCTAACAGAATATGACTCTGGAAACACCATATATTTT.

The gene calls are TRBV3-1 (or the pseudogene TRBV3-2) and TRBJ2-5; 12 positions agree with TRBD2. The CDR3 spans 14 residues. Germline loops: CDR1 LGHDT, CDR2 YNNKEL (reference sequence). V trimming: 5 bases; J trimming: 4 bases; junction bases outside the gene matches: 2. The CDR3 reads CASSSSGGVETQYF. CDR3 coding DNA: TGTGCCAGCAGCTCTAGCGGGGGGGTAGAGACCCAGTACTTC.

V usage is TRBV3-1 (or the pseudogene TRBV3-2) and J usage is TRBJ2-7; possibly TRBD2 for D (6 bases). The CDR3 has 14 amino acids. Per germline, CDR1 LGHDT and CDR2 YNNKEL (reference sequence). Between the trimmed V and J ends, which lost 6 bases and 6 bases, there was a span of 18 bases. CDR3 nucleotide sequence: TGTGCCAGCAGTCGTCTCGGGACTTTCTTCGAGCAGTACTTC. Protein product: CASSRLGTFFEQYF.

J is TRBJ2-7 and V is TRBV9; unclear D gene. In germline, CDR1 is SGDLS, CDR2 YYNGEE. The CDR3 is 15 amino acids. Trimming pared 4 bases from V and 2 bases from J, leaving 16 bases between. As DNA, the CDR3 is TGTGCCAGCAGCTCCGGCTCAGCGCTTGCCTACGAGCAGTACTTC. Translated, it gives CASSSGSALAYEQYF.

The V call is TRBV5-3, the J call TRBJ1-6, with D possibly matching TRBD1 (6 bases). TRBV5-3 qualifies as an ORF whose function is uncertain. Trimming cost V 1 base and J 11 bases, with 16 bases left between them. CDR3 length: 15 residues. The CDR3 is CARSLSGTRSTPLHF. The CDR3 DNA sequence: TGTGCCAGAAGCTTGAGTGGGACACGGTCAACACCCCTCCACTTT.

The J gene is TRBJ1-1, the V gene TRBV18; D gene uncertain. V was shortened by 1 base and J by 0 bases, with 3 bases between the two germline ends. CDR1 and CDR2 (germline): KGHSH, LQKENI. CDR3 length: 13 amino acids. CDR3 nucleotide sequence: TGTGCCAGCTCACCACACTTGAACACTGAAGCTTTCTTT. As protein: CASSPHLNTEAFF. The entire variable domain, with the rest obtained from reference TRBV18 and TRBJ1-1, is as follows: NAGVMQNPRHLVRRRGQEARLRCSPMKGHSHVYWYRQLPEEGLKFMVYLQKENIIDESGMPKERFSAEFPKEGPSILRIQQVVRGDSAAYFCASSPHLNTEAFFGQGTRLTVV.

The chain employs TRBV28 and TRBJ2-1, with TRBD1 matching over 8 bases. The CDR3 runs 15 residues. Losses at the gene ends were 6 bases for V and 5 bases for J; bases not matched to a gene: 9. Germline CDR1 is MDHEN and CDR2 is SYDVKM. This CDR3 is CASSLRQGINNEQFF. In DNA, the CDR3 is TGTGCCAGCAGCCTCCGACAGGGGATAAACAATGAGCAGTTCTTC.

This clone was counted at least ten times. Here the CDR3 DNA reads TGTGCCAGTAGCCGGCCGGGTAACTACGAGCAGTACTTC. Protein product: CASSRPGNYEQYF. This rearrangement joins TRBV19 to TRBJ2-7; no reliable D call. V was cut by 6 bases and J by 3 bases, with 12 bases left in between. The CDR3 runs to 13 residues. Per germline, CDR1 LNHDA and CDR2 SQIVND (reference sequence).